A single sample is the source of the 20 T cell receptor beta chains below, sequenced in a study of cytomegalovirus exposure and HLA in healthy donors. 60 Vbeta and 13 Jbeta primers were used in PCR. The data were produced by immunoSEQ multiplex PCR, yet TCRdb's version contains in-frame clones alone and is incomplete. The table records some 200,000 clones, 80% of them present only once. The sample consisted of PBMCs. The receptor source for this set is a boy younger than 18 in good health and CMV-seronegative.

J is TRBJ1-2 and V is TRBV5-1; D is unresolved. The CDR3 totals 14 residues. CDR1 is SGHRS and CDR2 is YFSETQ in the germline V gene. Trimming removed 4 bases from V and 6 bases from J, with 16 bases in between. The CDR3 sequence is CASSRASVEDGYTF. The CDR3, as DNA: TGCGCCAGCAGCCGGGCCTCCGTGGAGGATGGCTACACCTTC.

The chain carries TRBV9 and TRBJ1-1; D gene ambiguous. From germline, CDR1 is SGDLS and CDR2 YYNGEE. CDR3 length equals 13 residues. With 4 bases removed from V and 5 bases from J, the gap between germline ends came to 12 bases. Here the CDR3 DNA reads TGTGCCAGCAGCTATAGGCTAGCAACTGAAGCTTTCTTT. Protein: CASSYRLATEAFF. Full variable domain (missing parts from reference TRBV9 and TRBJ1-1): DSGVTQTPKHLITATGQRVTLRCSPRSGDLSVYWYQQSLDQGLQFLIQYYNGEERAKGNILERFSAQQFPDLHSELNLSSLELGDSALYFCASSYRLATEAFFGQGTRLTVV.

V and J are TRBV5-1 and TRBJ1-1, with no clear D. Germline V CDR1 and CDR2: SGHRS, YFSETQ. V lost 5 bases to trimming and J lost 0 bases, with 8 bases between them. The CDR3 runs to 13 residues. Here the CDR3 DNA reads TGCGCCAGCAGATTAGCCTTGAACACTGAAGCTTTCTTT. Its protein is CASRLALNTEAFF.

The chain combines TRBV6-1 with TRBJ1-1; D may be TRBD1 (5 bases). CDR1 MNHNS and CDR2 SASEGT come from the germline V gene. The CDR3 is 15 residues long. V was pared by 6 bases and J by 1 base, with 15 bases between. DNA for the CDR3: TGTGCCAGCAGCCCGGGGGGAAACAGGAACACTGAAGCTTTCTTT. This translates into CASSPGGNRNTEAFF.

The rearrangement links TRBV10-3 to TRBJ1-2, with D tentatively TRBD1 (6 bases). This CDR3 is built from 16 residues. V was trimmed by 5 bases and J by 4 bases, leaving 20 bases between them. Germline V gives CDR1 ENHRY, CDR2 SYGVKD. The CDR3 sequence is CAISTAGADGGYGYTF. In DNA, the CDR3 is TGTGCCATCAGTACCGCGGGGGCAGATGGTGGCTATGGCTACACCTTC.

In nucleotides, the CDR3 is TGTGCCAGCAGCCTCGGGACAGCCAATAATTCACCCCTCCACTTT. It encodes CASSLGTANNSPLHF. The chain recombines TRBV7-3 with TRBJ1-6; 7 bases match TRBD1. Germline values: CDR1 SGHTA, CDR2 FQGTGA. The CDR3 runs 15 residues. Trimming took 5 bases from V and 5 from J; bases not matched to a gene: 6.

The count of this clone is one. The chain recombines TRBV5-5 with TRBJ2-7; TRBD2 agrees at 8 bases. CDR3 length: 14 residues. The V gene's germline CDR1 is SGHKS and CDR2 YYEKEE (reference sequence). J was trimmed by 7 bases and V by 0 bases; bases with no gene match: 6. The CDR3: CASSLGAGGYEQYF. The CDR3, as DNA: TGTGCCAGCAGCTTGGGGGCGGGAGGATATGAGCAGTACTTC.

This chain connects TRBV11-3 to TRBJ2-5, with a tentative D call TRBD1 (6 bases). Trimming shortened V by 5 bases and J by 5 bases, and 18 bases separated the two germline ends. Looked up from germline, CDR1 is SGHNT and CDR2 is YENEEA. The CDR3 totals 15 residues. The CDR3 here is CASSLLRTAAETQYF. CDR3 DNA sequence: TGTGCCAGCAGCCTCCTTCGGACAGCCGCGGAGACCCAGTACTTC.

This chain joins TRBV30 and TRBJ2-3; 7 positions agree with TRBD2. The V segment lost 0 bases and the J segment 10 bases; nucleotides outside the gene matches: 13. The CDR3 covers 15 residues. Germline CDR1 and CDR2: GTSNPN and SVGIG (reference sequence). The CDR3, as DNA: TGTGCCTGGAGTGTGGGAGGGAGTCTCGGGGTTGCGCAGTATTTT. Translation gives CAWSVGGSLGVAQYF.

V and J are TRBV4-1 and TRBJ1-2; the D is unclear. The CDR3 has 18 amino acids. Trimming left V 2 bases short and J 5 bases short, with 24 bases between. The germline CDR1 and CDR2 sequences are MGHRA and YSYEKL. This chain's CDR3 is CASSQRTGVSANTYGYTF. DNA for the CDR3: TGCGCCAGCAGCCAAAGAACCGGGGTCTCAGCGAACACTTATGGCTACACCTTC.

The gene calls are TRBV5-6 and TRBJ2-3; 14 bases map to TRBD2. The CDR3 covers 17 residues. Germline values: CDR1 SGHDT, CDR2 YYEEEE. V lost 2 bases, J lost 2 bases, and 4 bases stayed unmatched. The CDR3 DNA is TGTGCCAGCAGCTTAAAGACTAGCGGGGGGGCCACAGATACGCAGTATTTT. Its protein product is CASSLKTSGGATDTQYF.

The CDR3 bases are TGTGCCAGCAGACCTCAGGGTAGAGAGACCCAGTACTTC. This encodes CASRPQGRETQYF. The rearrangement links TRBV6-5 to TRBJ2-5; D perhaps matches TRBD1 (5 bases). Trimming removed 6 bases at V and 4 bases at J, with 12 bases between. The CDR3 runs 13 residues. Germline V gives CDR1 MNHEY, CDR2 SVGAGI.

The chain carries TRBV5-1 and TRBJ1-5; D possibly corresponds to TRBD1 (6 bases). CDR3 size: 15 residues. The germline V gene encodes CDR1 SGHRS and CDR2 YFSETQ. V lost 0 bases, J lost 3 bases, and 10 bases lay in between. Here the CDR3 DNA reads TGCGCCAGCAGCTTGGCAGGACAGCCCAATCAGCCCCAGCATTTT. Protein: CASSLAGQPNQPQHF.

The chain recombines TRBV29-1 with TRBJ1-3; possible D gene TRBD1, 6 bases. V lost 0 bases and J lost 3, with 9 bases in between. In germline, CDR1 is SQVTM, CDR2 ANQGSEA. The CDR3 totals 14 residues. CDR3 nucleotides: TGCAGCGTTGAAGATGGACAGAATGGAAACACCATATATTTT. This translates into CSVEDGQNGNTIYF.

This rearrangement joins TRBV2 to TRBJ2-3; no reliable D call. From germline, CDR1 is SNHLY and CDR2 FYNNEI. V shed 7 bases and J shed 3 bases, with 14 bases lying between them. The CDR3 is made up of 14 amino acids. CDR3 DNA sequence: TGTGCCAGCAAACCCATATCCACAACAGATACGCAGTATTTT. It is translated as CASKPISTTDTQYF.

J is TRBJ1-2 and V is TRBV7-8; 12 bases are a match to TRBD1. The CDR3 runs to 14 residues. From germline, CDR1 is SGHVS and CDR2 FQNEAQ. The junction had 2 bases not matched to a gene; V was cut back by 5 bases and J by 4 bases. The CDR3 DNA reads TGTGCCAGCAGCCCGGGACAGGGGGCCTATGGCTACACCTTC. Its translation is CASSPGQGAYGYTF.

The V gene is TRBV6-6, the J gene TRBJ2-7; TRBD1 aligns across 7 bases. Looked up from germline, CDR1 is MNHNY and CDR2 is SVGAGI (reference sequence). This CDR3 region has 14 residues. With 7 bases clipped from V and 3 bases from J, the junction kept 9 bases outside the gene matches. The CDR3 nucleotides read TGTGCCAGCACCGCCCCAGGGGGTGTCTACGAGCAGTACTTC. Translating it yields CASTAPGGVYEQYF.

About this clone: At one end, the junction sequence differs from germline, possibly due to a read error. The rearrangement links TRBV7-7 to TRBJ2-1, with D possibly matching TRBD1 (9 bases). This CDR3 region has 17 residues. Germline CDR1 reads SSHAT; CDR2 reads FNYEAQ (reference sequence). DNA for the CDR3: TGTGCTAGCAGCTTAGACATAGCGGGACAGGGTAGCGATGAGCAGTTCTTC. This encodes CASSLDIAGQGSDEQFF.

The chain joins TRBV30 to TRBJ1-2; no clear D gene. Germline V gives CDR1 GTSNPN, CDR2 SVGIG (reference sequence). The CDR3 sequence is 13 residues long. Trimming took off 2 bases at V and 4 bases at J, with 11 bases between the two ends. The CDR3, as DNA: TGTGCCTGGAGTAGTTCCTCGGGCTATGGCTACACCTTC. This translates into CAWSSSSGYGYTF.

The chain combines TRBV6-1 with TRBJ2-4; perhaps TRBD2 as D (6 bases). The CDR3 totals 15 residues. V lost 2 bases, J lost 9 bases, and 17 bases lay in between. Germline V lookup: CDR1 MNHNS, CDR2 SASEGT. The CDR3 DNA is TGTGCCAGCAGTGAATTGGGCGGGGTGCAGGCCATTCAGTACTTC. It encodes CASSELGGVQAIQYF.